This T cell receptor (beta chain) stems from a study of blood T cell repertoires in COVID-19 (dated by TCRdb to 2018 to 2020). In the study overall: Collaborator samples came from the United States, Italy and Spain and covered acute and convalescent phases of COVID-19. The dataset comprised deeply sampled blood TCRbeta repertoires from subjects exposed to, actively infected with, or recovered from COVID-19. Sample metadata almost always included a de-identified subject ID, COVID-19 status, age in years and sex. The prospective study material was composed of cDNA or gDNA derived from T cells, B-cell-depleted T cells, or PBMCs. Where HLA class I and class II types were available, the types were taken from metadata supplied by the sample provider, not from assay-based typing. Samples came from the ongoing ImmuneRACE study (first 160 participants) plus 1,254 subjects from 6 global collaborators. The repertoires were released in a freely available public database intended as a resource for research on the immune response to SARS-CoV-2. Beyond this particular receptor, the publication reports: The quantity of clinical and demographic metadata differed by source and by participant and was supplied without curation.

TCRbeta CDR3 regions were amplified from genomic DNA by means of the immunoSEQ Assay, a bias-controlled multiplex PCR. As for the original processing: The number of nucleated cells in each sample was estimated from the amplification of reference gene primers within the assay. Sequence reads were collapsed and filtered to measure the absolute abundance of every unique TCRbeta CDR3 rearrangement. For each sample, productive Simpson clonality was calculated by taking the square root of Simpson's diversity index across productive rearrangements. Not all clones reach the TCRdb copy of this immuneACCESS table, which keeps in-frame sequences only. Checked studies attribute under half of the gap to unresolved V genes and leave the rest unexplained. V, J and clone size reflect that table, while D and trimming were determined from the DNA. Within this sample are 280,000 or so clones, with around nine tenths of them counted one time only. The ten top clones hold less than 3% of the sample.

Including cysteine and phenylalanine, the CDR3 has 15 amino acids. The entry retains the CDR3 DNA only, 45 bases that are in frame from base 1. Deletion took 1 base off V and 6 bases off J, with a span of 12 bases between the germline ends. In the germline V gene (reference sequence), CDR1 corresponds to LGHDT and CDR2 to YNNKEL. Details on this clone: What antigen it recognizes has not been identified. No per-base quality is available; no much larger clone lies one base away.

Participants in the prospective study were aged roughly 18 to 90 years, lived in 20 to 25 United States geographic areas, and enrolled through a virtual design. In the prospective study, cohorts were assigned on the basis of participant-reported clinical history obtained from a screening survey and a study questionnaire. Exposed participants were defined as having been in contact with someone with a PCR-confirmed or clinician-diagnosed COVID-19 case within 2 weeks of study entry. In the prospective study, whole blood, serum and a nasopharyngeal or oropharyngeal swab were collected from each participant by mobile phlebotomists. Prospective study participants could optionally give additional blood draws and questionnaires over a roughly 2-month period. Prospective study blood samples were shipped either frozen or at room temperature before DNA extraction.

The chain is encoded by TRBV3-1 (or the pseudogene TRBV3-2) joined to TRBJ2-2; TRBD2 might be the D gene, on 5 matching bases. The sample taken for sequencing was PBMCs or T cells enriched from blood (not recorded which). The clonotype originates from a woman aged 50 to 65 who had been exposed to COVID-19. The nucleotides are TGTGCCAGCAGCCAAGTTACTAGAGAGTCCGGGGAGCTGTTTTTT. The encoded protein is CASSQVTRESGELFF.